This T cell receptor beta chain was found in a study of shared T cell receptors in the human thymus. The protocol was immunoSEQ multiplex PCR, while the TCRdb copy is restricted to in-frame clones and leaves out a portion. The data show about 730,000 clones, approximately 83% seen once. This sample was shared with a second study, whose subject was human thymus T cells. This second study notes: Samples came from healthy Finnish infants during open corrective cardiac surgery. Surgeons resected thymus tissue during corrective heart surgery. Biased V and J segment usage appeared in thymus and peripheral blood. Thymic repertoires overlap heavily among unrelated individuals, related research has reported.

Sequencing was done on a sample of thymocytes. The TCR sequence derives from a girl under three years old with a congenital heart defect.

This CDR3 is CASSRQYKNTGELFF. CDR3 nucleotides: TGTGCCAGCAGTCGACAGTATAAGAACACCGGGGAGCTGTTTTTT. The J gene is TRBJ2-2, the V gene TRBV2, with D possibly TRBD1 on 5 matching bases. The length of the CDR3 is 15 residues. Trimming cost V 5 bases and J 1 base, with 11 bases left between them. The germline V gene encodes CDR1 SNHLY and CDR2 FYNNEI.